Presented here are 14 T cell receptor beta chains from one specimen sequenced in a study of human T cells and chemical hapten exposure. One entry per CDR3 protein results from TCRdb running MiXCR on the RACE reads. The table records 250,000 or so distinct CDR3 sequences, about 9% of them present only once. The time point denotes: pre-sensitization, week 0. As for treatment: therapeutic diphenylcyclopropenone sensitization with weekly scalp DPC. The material sequenced was whole blood, taken in connection with sensitization to the hapten diphenylcyclopropenone (DPC). Receptors originate from a woman between 40 and 55 years old with alopecia areata. Some clones in this sample may be carry-over from other donors' samples.

The chain combines TRBV5-1 with TRBJ1-1, with a possible D match to TRBD1 (5 bases). Germline V gene sequence: CDR1 SGHRS, CDR2 YFSETQ. The CDR3 totals 11 residues. The V and J ends lost 5 bases and 6 bases respectively, with 8 bases between them. In DNA form, the CDR3 reads TGCGCCAGCAGGGCGGGGCCTGAAGCTTTCTTT. Amino acid sequence: CASRAGPEAFF.

This chain joins TRBV19 and TRBJ2-1; TRBD1 agrees at 7 bases. The CDR3 sequence is 14 residues long. V lost 6 bases and J lost 3; bases outside the gene matches: 5. Germline V gene sequence: CDR1 LNHDA, CDR2 SQIVND (reference sequence). The DNA for the CDR3 is TGTGCCAGTAGGTTCGGACAGGACTACAATGAGCAGTTCTTC. Protein: CASRFGQDYNEQFF.

CDR3 in DNA: TGTGCCAGCAGTTACCCCTGGGTGCGGGAGGCCCTCAAGCAGTTCTTC. Amino acid sequence: CASSYPWVREALKQFF. The V and J genes are TRBV6-2 or TRBV6-3 and TRBJ2-1; TRBD2 agrees at 8 bases. J gave up 11 bases and V 2 bases, and 14 bases lay outside the gene matches. The CDR3 is 16 amino acids. CDR1 is MNHEY, CDR2 SVGEGT, per germline.

This clonotype turned up a few times. The chain carries TRBV12-3 or TRBV12-4 and TRBJ1-2; D possibly corresponds to TRBD1 (5 bases). This CDR3 has 13 amino acids. With 2 bases removed from V and 4 bases from J, the gap between germline ends came to 8 bases. The CDR3 here is CASSLKGTYGYTF. The CDR3 DNA reads as TGTGCCAGCAGTTTAAAAGGGACCTATGGCTACACCTTC.

This clonotype was seen more than once but under ten times. The V gene is TRBV7-8, the J gene TRBJ2-1, with TRBD2 as a possible D gene (5 bases). Trimming removed 4 bases at V and 6 bases at J, with 10 bases between. The CDR3 contains 13 residues. CDR1 and CDR2 (germline): SGHVS, FQNEAQ. The CDR3 DNA reads TGTGCCAGCAGCTCCGGACTTCCCAATGAGCAGTTCTTC. Translation gives CASSSGLPNEQFF. Combining the CDR3 with reference TRBV7-8 and TRBJ2-1 gives the whole variable domain GAGVSQSPRYKVAKRGQDVALRCDPISGHVSLFWYQQALGQGPEFLTYFQNEAQLDKSGLPSDRFFAERPEGSVSTLKIQRTQQEDSAVYLCASSSGLPNEQFFGPGTRLTVL.

This clonotype was detected many times. The rearrangement joins TRBV6-1 to TRBJ1-6; TRBD1 is a possible D gene (5 bases). The V end lost 3 bases, the J end lost 6 bases, and 9 bases lay between the germline ends. Germline V gene data show CDR1 as MNHNS and CDR2 as SASEGT. The CDR3 extends over 14 amino acids. For the CDR3, the DNA is TGTGCCAGCAGTGACCAGGGAAGTAATTCACCCCTCCACTTT. This encodes CASSDQGSNSPLHF.

Many counts were recorded for this clonotype. V and J are TRBV29-1 and TRBJ1-2; 8 bases line up with TRBD1. Germline V gives CDR1 SQVTM, CDR2 ANQGSEA. There are 13 residues in the CDR3. V shed 5 bases, J shed 3 bases, and the junction held 5 bases outside the gene matches. CDR3 bases: TGCAGCGTTCGGACAGGGAAGGACTATGGCTACACCTTC. It codes for CSVRTGKDYGYTF.

This clonotype occurred a few times. This chain uses TRBV2 with TRBJ1-2; 11 bases align to TRBD1. Trimming at V came to 4 bases and at J to 2 bases, leaving 3 bases not matched to a gene. The germline CDR1 and CDR2 sequences are SNHLY and FYNNEI. The CDR3 sequence is 15 residues long. CDR3 sequence (DNA): TGTGCCAGCAGTGCAGGGACAGGGGGAAACTATGGCTACACCTTC. Translating it yields CASSAGTGGNYGYTF.

The rearrangement links TRBV6-5 to TRBJ2-1; tentatively, D is TRBD2 (6 bases). CDR1 and CDR2 from the germline V gene are MNHEY and SVGAGI. This CDR3 comprises 16 residues. Trimming took off 0 bases at V and 9 bases at J, with 18 bases between the two ends. DNA for the CDR3: TGTGCCAGCAGTTACTCGAAATTGGTCACCGGGGGTGAGCAGTTCTTC. Encoded protein: CASSYSKLVTGGEQFF.

This clonotype occurred a few times. The chain combines TRBV2 with TRBJ2-7, with D perhaps matching TRBD1 (5 bases). Germline assignment: CDR1 SNHLY and CDR2 FYNNEI. The ends were cut back, 4 bases at V and 5 bases at J, with 12 bases in the middle. The CDR3 loop spans 13 amino acids. The CDR3 region has the DNA TGTGCCAGCAGTGTTTTATCAGGGCACGAGCAGTACTTC. Amino acid sequence: CASSVLSGHEQYF.

This clonotype came up many times. The chain is built from TRBV12-3 or TRBV12-4 and TRBJ2-1, with unresolved D. Trimming shortened V by 8 bases and J by 9 bases, and 17 bases separated the two germline ends. The length of the CDR3 is 13 residues. The CDR3 region has the DNA TGTGCCAGCGCATCCCCCCTTCTCGGTGAGCAGTTCTTC. Its protein is CASASPLLGEQFF.

The chain has TRBV29-1 and TRBJ1-2; D is ambiguous. Trimming left V 2 bases short and J 6 bases short, with 10 bases between. The CDR3 extends over 12 amino acids. Looked up from germline, CDR1 is SQVTM and CDR2 is ANQGSEA. As DNA, the CDR3 is TGCAGCGTTGAAAATAGACTGAATGGCTACACCTTC. Translating gives CSVENRLNGYTF.

Many counts were recorded for this clonotype. The chain couples TRBV5-1 to TRBJ1-3, with D possibly being TRBD1 (5 bases). With 1 base removed from V and 0 bases from J, the gap between germline ends came to 8 bases. This CDR3 contains 15 residues. The V gene's germline CDR1 is SGHRS and CDR2 YFSETQ. The CDR3 spells CASSLSGGSGNTIYF. The CDR3 DNA sequence: TGCGCCAGCAGCTTGTCGGGGGGCTCTGGAAACACCATATATTTT.

The J gene is TRBJ2-3, the V gene TRBV16; D not resolved. V was pared by 2 bases and J by 2 bases, with 8 bases between. The CDR3 has 14 residues. Per germline, CDR1 KGHSY and CDR2 FQNENV. In DNA, the CDR3 is TGTGCCAGCAGCCAAGTGGGCAACACAGATACGCAGTATTTT. Its translation: CASSQVGNTDTQYF.